The clone carrying this T cell receptor (beta chain) was recorded many times. The entry originates in a study of T cells in Graves' hyperthyroidism and ophthalmopathy. The CDR3 regions of TCR beta were amplified from RNA transcripts. Carried out on the TCR CDR3, a first-round RT-PCR used the HTBI primer set. TCRdb ran MiXCR on the multiplex PCR reads and lists one entry per CDR3 protein. The repertoire includes a few hundred thousand distinct CDR3 sequences, approximately 15% of them detected once, and 28% sits in the top ten. Sequencing used blood. The clonotype was recovered from a woman aged 18-29 years with Graves' hyperthyroidism that later progressed to Graves' ophthalmopathy.

The CDR3 spells CATSSATSGDYNEQFF. The CDR3 coding sequence is TGTGCCACCAGCAGCGCCACTAGCGGGGACTACAATGAGCAGTTCTTC. The V gene is TRBV15, the J gene TRBJ2-1; 10 positions match TRBD2. The CDR3 is 16 residues long. Losses at the gene ends were 3 bases for V and 3 bases for J; bases not matched to a gene: 5. Germline CDR1 and CDR2: LNHNV and YYDKDF (reference sequence).